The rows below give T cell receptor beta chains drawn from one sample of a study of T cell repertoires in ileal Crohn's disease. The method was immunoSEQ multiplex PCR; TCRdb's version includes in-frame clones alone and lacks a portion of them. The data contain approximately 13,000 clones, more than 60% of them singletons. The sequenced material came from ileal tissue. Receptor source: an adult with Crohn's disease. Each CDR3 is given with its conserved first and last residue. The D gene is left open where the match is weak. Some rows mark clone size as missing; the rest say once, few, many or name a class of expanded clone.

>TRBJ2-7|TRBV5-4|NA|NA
TGTGCCAGCAGCGACTCACAGTCCGAGCAGTACTTC
CASSDSQSEQYF
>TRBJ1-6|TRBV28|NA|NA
TGTGCCAGCAGTTTATTTCAGGGGAACACCTATAATTCACCCCTCCACTTT
CASSLFQGNTYNSPLHF
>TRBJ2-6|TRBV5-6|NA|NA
TGTGCCAGCAGCCCCGTAATCTCCGGGGCCAACGTCCTGACTTTC
CASSPVISGANVLTF
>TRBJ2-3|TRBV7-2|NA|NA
TGTGCCAGCAGCTTAGATCTAGGGCCAACAGATACGCAGTATTTT
CASSLDLGPTDTQYF
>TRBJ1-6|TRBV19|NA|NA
TGTGCCAGTAGTAGACGGGGGCGATCCGATTCACCCCTCCACTTT
CASSRRGRSDSPLHF
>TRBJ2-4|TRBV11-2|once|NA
TGTGCCAGCAGCTTGAGCGGTTCAAAAAACATTCAGTACTTC
CASSLSGSKNIQYF
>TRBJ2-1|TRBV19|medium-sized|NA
TGTGCCAGTAGCCTCAGAATGACCGTAAACAATGAGCAGTTCTTC
CASSLRMTVNNEQFF
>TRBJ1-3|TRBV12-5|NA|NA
TGTGCTAGTGGTTTGTCCACAGCAGGAAACACCATATATTTT
CASGLSTAGNTIYF
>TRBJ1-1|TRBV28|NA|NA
TGTGCCAGCAGATCAACATTTGGAACTGAAGCTTTCTTT
CASRSTFGTEAFF
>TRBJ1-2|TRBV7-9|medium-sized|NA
TGTGCCAGCAGCTTAGGGACGGGAAGTGAATCCTATGGCTACACCTTC
CASSLGTGSESYGYTF
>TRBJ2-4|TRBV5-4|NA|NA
TGTGCCAGCAGCGCTGACAGGTCCCTAGCCAAAAACATTCAGTACTTC
CASSADRSLAKNIQYF